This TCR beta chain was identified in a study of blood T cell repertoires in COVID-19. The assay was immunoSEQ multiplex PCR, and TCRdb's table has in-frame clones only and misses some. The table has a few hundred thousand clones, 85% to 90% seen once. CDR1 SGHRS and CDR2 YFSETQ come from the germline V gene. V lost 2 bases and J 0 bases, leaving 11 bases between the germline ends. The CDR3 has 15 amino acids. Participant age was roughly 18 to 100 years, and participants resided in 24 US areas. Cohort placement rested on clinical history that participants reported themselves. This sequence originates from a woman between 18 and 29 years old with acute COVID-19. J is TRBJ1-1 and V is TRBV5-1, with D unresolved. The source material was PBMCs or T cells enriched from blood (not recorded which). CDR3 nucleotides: TGCGCCAGCAGCTTTATTCGGGGTTTGAACACTGAAGCTTTCTTT. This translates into CASSFIRGLNTEAFF.